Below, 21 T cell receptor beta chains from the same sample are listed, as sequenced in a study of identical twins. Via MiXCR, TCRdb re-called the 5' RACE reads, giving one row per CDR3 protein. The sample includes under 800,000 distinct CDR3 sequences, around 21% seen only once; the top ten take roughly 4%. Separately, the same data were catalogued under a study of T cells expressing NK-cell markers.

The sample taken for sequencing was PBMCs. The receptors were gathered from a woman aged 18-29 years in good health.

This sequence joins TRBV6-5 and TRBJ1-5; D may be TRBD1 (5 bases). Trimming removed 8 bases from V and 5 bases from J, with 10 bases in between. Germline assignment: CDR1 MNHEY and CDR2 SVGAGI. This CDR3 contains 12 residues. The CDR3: CASQLRDQPQHF. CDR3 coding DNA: TGTGCCAGCCAACTCAGGGATCAGCCCCAGCATTTT.

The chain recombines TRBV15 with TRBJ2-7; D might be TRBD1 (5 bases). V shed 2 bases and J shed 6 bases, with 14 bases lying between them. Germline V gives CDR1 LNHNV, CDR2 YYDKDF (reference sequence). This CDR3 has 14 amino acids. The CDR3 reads CATSRSGAAGEQYF. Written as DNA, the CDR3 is TGTGCCACCAGCAGAAGTGGGGCGGCCGGCGAGCAGTACTTC.

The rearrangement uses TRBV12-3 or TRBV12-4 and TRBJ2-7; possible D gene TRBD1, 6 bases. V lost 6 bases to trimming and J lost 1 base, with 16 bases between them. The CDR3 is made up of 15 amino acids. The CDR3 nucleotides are TGTGCCAGCAGGCCCCCGGGACACCCTTCCTACGAGCAGTACTTC. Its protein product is CASRPPGHPSYEQYF.

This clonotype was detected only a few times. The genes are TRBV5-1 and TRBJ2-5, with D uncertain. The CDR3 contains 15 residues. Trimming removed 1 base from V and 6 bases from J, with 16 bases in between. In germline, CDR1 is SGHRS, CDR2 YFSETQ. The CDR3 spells CASSLKGLGMQTQYF. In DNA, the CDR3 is TGCGCCAGCAGCTTGAAAGGGCTAGGGATGCAGACCCAGTACTTC.

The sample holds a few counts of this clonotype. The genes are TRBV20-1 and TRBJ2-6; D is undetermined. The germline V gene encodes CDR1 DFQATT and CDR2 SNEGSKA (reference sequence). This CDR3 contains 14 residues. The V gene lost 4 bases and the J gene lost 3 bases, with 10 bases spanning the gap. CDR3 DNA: TGCAGTGCTAACCGGGCTGATGGGGCCAACGTCCTGACTTTC. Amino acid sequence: CSANRADGANVLTF.

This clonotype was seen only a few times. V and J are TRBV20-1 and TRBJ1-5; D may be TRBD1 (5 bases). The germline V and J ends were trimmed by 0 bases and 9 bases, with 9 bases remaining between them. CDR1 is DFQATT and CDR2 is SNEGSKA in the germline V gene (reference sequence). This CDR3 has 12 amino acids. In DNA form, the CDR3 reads TGCAGTGCTAGAGATAAGGGACCGCCCCAGCATTTT. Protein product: CSARDKGPPQHF.

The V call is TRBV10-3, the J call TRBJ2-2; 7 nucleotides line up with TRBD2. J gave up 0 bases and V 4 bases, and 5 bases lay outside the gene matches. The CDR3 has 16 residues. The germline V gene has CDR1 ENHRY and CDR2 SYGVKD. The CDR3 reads CAISVAGDPNTGELFF. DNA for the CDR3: TGTGCCATCAGTGTCGCGGGAGACCCGAACACCGGGGAGCTGTTTTTT.

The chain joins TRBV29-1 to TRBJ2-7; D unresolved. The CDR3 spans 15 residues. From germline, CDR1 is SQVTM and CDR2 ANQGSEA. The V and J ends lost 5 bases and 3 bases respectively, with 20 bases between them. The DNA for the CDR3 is TGCAGCGTTTCAGAAAACCGCTCCCCCTACTACGAGCAGTACTTC. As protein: CSVSENRSPYYEQYF.

The CDR3 nucleotides read TGTGCCAGCAGCTTCTATCGCCAATGGACAGTTACAACAGATACGCAGTATTTT. Protein: CASSFYRQWTVTTDTQYF. This sequence joins TRBV5-5 and TRBJ2-3; D might be TRBD1 (6 bases). The germline V gene has CDR1 SGHKS and CDR2 YYEKEE (reference sequence). V lost 2 bases to trimming and J lost 3 bases, with 22 bases between them. The CDR3 contains 18 residues.

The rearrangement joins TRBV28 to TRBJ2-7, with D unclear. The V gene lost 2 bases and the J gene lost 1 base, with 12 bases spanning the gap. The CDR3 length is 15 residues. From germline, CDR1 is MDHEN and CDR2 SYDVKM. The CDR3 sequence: CASSLVGSRSYEQYF. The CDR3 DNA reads TGTGCCAGCAGTTTAGTGGGCAGTAGGTCCTACGAGCAGTACTTC.

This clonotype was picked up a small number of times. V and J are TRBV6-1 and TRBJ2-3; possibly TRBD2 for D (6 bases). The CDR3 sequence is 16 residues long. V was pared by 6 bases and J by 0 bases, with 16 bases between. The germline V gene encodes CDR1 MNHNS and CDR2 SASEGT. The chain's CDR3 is CASSRGTFTSTDTQYF. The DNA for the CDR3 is TGTGCCAGCAGCCGCGGGACTTTTACTAGCACAGATACGCAGTATTTT.

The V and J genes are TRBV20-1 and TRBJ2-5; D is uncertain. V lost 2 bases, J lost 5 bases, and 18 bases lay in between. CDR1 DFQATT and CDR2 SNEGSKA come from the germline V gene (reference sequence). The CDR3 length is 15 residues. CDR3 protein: CSARRPAGLKETQYF. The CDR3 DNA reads TGCAGTGCTAGACGACCTGCCGGCCTAAAGGAGACCCAGTACTTC.

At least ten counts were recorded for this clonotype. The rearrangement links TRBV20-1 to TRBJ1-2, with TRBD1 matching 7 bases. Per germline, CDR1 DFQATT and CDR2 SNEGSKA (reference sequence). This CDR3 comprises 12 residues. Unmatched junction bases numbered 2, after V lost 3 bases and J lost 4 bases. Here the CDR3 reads CSASQGVYGYTF. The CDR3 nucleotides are TGCAGTGCTAGTCAGGGGGTCTATGGCTACACCTTC.

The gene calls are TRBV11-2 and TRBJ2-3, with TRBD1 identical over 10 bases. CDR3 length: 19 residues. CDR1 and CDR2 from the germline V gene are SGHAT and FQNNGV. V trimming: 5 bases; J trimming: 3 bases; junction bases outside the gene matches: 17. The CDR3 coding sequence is TGTGCCAGCAGCCCGAACAGGGCAGGTGACAGGGGGCGAACAGATACGCAGTATTTT. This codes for CASSPNRAGDRGRTDTQYF.

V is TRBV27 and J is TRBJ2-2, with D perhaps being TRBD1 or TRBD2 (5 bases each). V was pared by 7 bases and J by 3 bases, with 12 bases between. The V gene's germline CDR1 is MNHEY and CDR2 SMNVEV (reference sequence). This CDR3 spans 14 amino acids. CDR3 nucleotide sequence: TGTGCCAGCATGAGAAGGGGACACACCGGGGAGCTGTTTTTT. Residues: CASMRRGHTGELFF.

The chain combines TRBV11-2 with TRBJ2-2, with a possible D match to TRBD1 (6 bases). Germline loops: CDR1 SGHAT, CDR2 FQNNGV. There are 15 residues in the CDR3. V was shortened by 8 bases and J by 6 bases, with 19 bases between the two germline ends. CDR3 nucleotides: TGTGCCAGCGGGGGCCGGGATCCCACCCCCGGGGAGCTGTTTTTT. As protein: CASGGRDPTPGELFF.

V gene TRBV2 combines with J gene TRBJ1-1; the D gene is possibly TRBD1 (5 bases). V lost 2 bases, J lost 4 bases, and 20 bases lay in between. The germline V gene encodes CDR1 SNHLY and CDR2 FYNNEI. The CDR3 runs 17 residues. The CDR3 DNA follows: TGTGCCAGCAGTGAATTCACACCGAGAGGGGTTAGCACTGAAGCTTTCTTT. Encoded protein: CASSEFTPRGVSTEAFF.

CDR3 amino acids: CASPGRGGSSYNEQFF. DNA of the CDR3: TGCGCCAGCCCCGGACGGGGGGGCAGCTCCTACAATGAGCAGTTCTTC. The rearrangement uses TRBV10-2 and TRBJ2-1; 8 positions agree with TRBD2. CDR1 and CDR2 (germline): WSHSY, SAAADI. V was clipped by 8 bases and J by 0 bases; unmatched bases: 9. The CDR3 contains 16 residues.

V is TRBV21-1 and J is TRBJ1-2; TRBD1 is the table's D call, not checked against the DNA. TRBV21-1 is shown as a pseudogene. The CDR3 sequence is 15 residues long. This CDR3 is CASSKCGAPGYGYTF. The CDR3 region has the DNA TGTGCCAGCAGCAAATGCGGGGCACCGGGCTATGGCTACACCTTC.

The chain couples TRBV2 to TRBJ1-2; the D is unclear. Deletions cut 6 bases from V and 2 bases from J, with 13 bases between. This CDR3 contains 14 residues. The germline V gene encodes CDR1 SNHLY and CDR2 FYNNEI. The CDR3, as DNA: TGTGCCAGCAGCCCCCCCGGACGGAACTATGGCTACACCTTC. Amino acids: CASSPPGRNYGYTF.

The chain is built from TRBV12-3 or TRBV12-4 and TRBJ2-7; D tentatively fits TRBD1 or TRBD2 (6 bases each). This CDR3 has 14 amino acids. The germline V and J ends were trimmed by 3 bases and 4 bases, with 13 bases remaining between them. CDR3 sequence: CASSLQGTVYEQYF. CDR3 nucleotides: TGTGCCAGCAGTTTGCAGGGGACTGTATACGAGCAGTACTTC.